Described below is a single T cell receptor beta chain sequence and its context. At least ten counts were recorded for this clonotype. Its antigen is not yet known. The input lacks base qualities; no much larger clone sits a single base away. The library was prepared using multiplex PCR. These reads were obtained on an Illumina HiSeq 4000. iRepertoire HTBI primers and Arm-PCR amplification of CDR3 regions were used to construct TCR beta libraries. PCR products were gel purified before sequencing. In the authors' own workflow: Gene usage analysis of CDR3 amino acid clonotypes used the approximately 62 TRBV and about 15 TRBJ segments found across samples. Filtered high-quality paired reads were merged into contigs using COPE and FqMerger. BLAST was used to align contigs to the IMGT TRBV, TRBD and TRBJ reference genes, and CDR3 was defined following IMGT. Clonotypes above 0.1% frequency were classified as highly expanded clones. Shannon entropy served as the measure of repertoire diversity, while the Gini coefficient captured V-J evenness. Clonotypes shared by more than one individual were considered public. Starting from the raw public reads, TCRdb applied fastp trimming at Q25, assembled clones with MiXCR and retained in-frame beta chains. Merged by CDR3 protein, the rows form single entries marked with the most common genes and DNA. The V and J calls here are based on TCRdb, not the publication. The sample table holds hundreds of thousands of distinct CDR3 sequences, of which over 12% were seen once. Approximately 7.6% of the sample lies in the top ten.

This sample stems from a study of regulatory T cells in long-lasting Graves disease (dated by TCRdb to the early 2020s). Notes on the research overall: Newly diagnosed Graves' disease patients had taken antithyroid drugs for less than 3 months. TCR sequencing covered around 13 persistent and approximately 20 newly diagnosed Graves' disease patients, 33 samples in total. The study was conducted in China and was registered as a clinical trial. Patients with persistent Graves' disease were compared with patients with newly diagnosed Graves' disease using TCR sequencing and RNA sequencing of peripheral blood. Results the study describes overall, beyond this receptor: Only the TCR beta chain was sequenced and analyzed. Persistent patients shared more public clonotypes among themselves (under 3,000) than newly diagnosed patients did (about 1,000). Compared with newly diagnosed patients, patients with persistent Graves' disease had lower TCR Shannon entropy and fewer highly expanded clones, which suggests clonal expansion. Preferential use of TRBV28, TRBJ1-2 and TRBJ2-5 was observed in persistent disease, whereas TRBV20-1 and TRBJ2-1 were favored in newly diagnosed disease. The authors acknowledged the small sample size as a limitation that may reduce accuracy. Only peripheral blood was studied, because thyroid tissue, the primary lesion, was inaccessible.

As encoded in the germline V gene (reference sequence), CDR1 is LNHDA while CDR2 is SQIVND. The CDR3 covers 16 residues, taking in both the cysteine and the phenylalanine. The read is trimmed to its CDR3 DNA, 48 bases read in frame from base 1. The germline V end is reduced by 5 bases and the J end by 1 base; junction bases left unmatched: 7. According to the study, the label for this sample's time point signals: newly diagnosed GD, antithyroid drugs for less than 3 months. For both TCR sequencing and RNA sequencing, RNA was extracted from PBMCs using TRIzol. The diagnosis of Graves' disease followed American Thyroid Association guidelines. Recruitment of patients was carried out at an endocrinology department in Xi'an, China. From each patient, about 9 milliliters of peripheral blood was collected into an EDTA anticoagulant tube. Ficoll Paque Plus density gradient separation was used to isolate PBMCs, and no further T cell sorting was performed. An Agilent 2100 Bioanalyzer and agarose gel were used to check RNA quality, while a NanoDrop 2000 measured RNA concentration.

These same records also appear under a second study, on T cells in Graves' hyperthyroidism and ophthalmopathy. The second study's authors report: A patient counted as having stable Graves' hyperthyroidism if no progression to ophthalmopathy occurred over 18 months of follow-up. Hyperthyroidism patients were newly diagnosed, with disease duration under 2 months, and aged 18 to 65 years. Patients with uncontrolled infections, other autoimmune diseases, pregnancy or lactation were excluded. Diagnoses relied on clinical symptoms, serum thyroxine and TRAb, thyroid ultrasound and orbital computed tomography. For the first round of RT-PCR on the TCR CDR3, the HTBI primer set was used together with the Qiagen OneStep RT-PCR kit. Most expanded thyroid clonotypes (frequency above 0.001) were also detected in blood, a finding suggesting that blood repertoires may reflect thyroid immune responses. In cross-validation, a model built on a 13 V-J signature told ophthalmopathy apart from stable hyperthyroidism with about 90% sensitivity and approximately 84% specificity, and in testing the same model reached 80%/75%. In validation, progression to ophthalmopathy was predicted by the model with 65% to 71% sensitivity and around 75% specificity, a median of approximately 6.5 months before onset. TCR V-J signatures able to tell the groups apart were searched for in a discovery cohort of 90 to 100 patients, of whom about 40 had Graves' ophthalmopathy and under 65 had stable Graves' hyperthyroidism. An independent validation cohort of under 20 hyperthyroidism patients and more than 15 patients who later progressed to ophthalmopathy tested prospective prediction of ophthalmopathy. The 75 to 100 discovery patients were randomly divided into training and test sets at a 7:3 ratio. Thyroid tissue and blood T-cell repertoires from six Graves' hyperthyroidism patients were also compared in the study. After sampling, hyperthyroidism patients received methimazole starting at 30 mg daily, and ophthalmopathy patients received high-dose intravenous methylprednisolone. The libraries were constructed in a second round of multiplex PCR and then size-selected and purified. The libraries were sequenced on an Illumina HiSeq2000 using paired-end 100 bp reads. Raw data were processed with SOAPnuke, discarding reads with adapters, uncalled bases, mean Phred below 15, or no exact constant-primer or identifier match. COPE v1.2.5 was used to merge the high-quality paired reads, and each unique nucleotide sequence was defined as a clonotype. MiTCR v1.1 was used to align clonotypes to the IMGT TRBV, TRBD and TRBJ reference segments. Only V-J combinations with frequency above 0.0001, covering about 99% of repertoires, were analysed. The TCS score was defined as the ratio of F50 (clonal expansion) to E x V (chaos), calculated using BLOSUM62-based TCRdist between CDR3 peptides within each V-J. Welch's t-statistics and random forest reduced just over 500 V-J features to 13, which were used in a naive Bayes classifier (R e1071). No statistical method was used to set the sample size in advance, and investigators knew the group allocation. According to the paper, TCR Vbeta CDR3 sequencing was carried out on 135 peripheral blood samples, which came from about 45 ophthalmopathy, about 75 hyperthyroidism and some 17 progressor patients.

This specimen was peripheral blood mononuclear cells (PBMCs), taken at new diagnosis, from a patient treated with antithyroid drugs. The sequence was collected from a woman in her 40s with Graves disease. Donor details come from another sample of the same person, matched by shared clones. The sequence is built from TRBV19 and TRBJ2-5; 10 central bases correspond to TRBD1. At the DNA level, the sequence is TGTGCCAGTAGTGACAGGGGGCGAACATTCCAAGAGACCCAGTACTTC. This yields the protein CASSDRGRTFQETQYF.